The 8 T cell receptor beta chains listed next were all sequenced from one sample in a study of T cells in Graves' hyperthyroidism and ophthalmopathy (dated by TCRdb to the late 2010s). Libraries came from multiplex PCR. Instrument used: Illumina HiSeq 2000. The TCR beta CDR3 regions were amplified from the RNA transcripts. A first-round RT-PCR of the TCR CDR3 used the HTBI primer set with the Qiagen OneStep RT-PCR kit. TCRdb redid the processing of the public reads, applying fastp at Q25 and MiXCR, and retained in-frame beta chains. Under each unique CDR3 protein, matching rows form one entry showing the most common genes and DNA. This sample holds about 640,000 distinct CDR3 sequences; about 15% were observed only once. The ten most abundant clones make up approximately 12% of the sample. Source material: blood. These TCRs come from a woman between 45 and 60 years old with Graves' ophthalmopathy.

The V call is TRBV24-1, the J call TRBJ2-2; D gene ambiguous. CDR1 and CDR2 (germline): KGHDR, SFDVKD. The CDR3 runs to 13 residues. V gave up 5 bases and J gave up 6 bases, with 9 bases separating them. The CDR3 sequence is CATSAPPSGELFF. The CDR3 DNA reads as TGTGCCACCAGTGCCCCGCCGTCCGGGGAGCTGTTTTTT.

The J gene is TRBJ2-5, the V gene TRBV5-1, with D possibly being TRBD1 or TRBD2 (5 bases each). Germline assignment: CDR1 SGHRS and CDR2 YFSETQ. The CDR3 contains 13 residues. Between the trimmed V and J ends, which lost 2 bases and 7 bases, there was a span of 12 bases. Here the CDR3 DNA reads TGCGCCAGCAGCTTTGGGGCGGAGGTGACCCAGTACTTC. Amino acids: CASSFGAEVTQYF.

This clonotype was recorded at least ten times. The CDR3 DNA sequence: TGTGCCAGCAGTTTCGGACTAGCGGGAGGGCCTGAGCAGTTCTTC. It codes for CASSFGLAGGPEQFF. The chain recombines TRBV12-3 or TRBV12-4 with TRBJ2-1, with 15 bases lining up with TRBD2. The CDR3 has 15 residues. Germline trimming cut 3 bases from V and 9 bases from J; bases unmatched to any gene: 3.

This clonotype showed up many times. The J gene is TRBJ2-1, the V gene TRBV12-3 or TRBV12-4; the D gene is possibly TRBD2 (5 bases). V lost 8 bases, J lost 5 bases, and 10 bases lay in between. This CDR3 region has 12 residues. DNA of the CDR3: TGTGCCAGCGGATGGGAGCACAATGAGCAGTTCTTC. It specifies CASGWEHNEQFF.

This clonotype was seen repeatedly, ten times or more. The V gene is TRBV12-5, the J gene TRBJ2-7; unclear D gene. V dropped 2 bases and J dropped 3 bases, with 5 bases sitting between them. The CDR3 has 12 amino acids. CDR1 LGHNT and CDR2 FRNRAP come from the germline V gene. Here the CDR3 DNA reads TGTGCTAGTGGTTTGTCAATCTACGAGCAGTACTTC. It translates to CASGLSIYEQYF.

V is TRBV14 and J is TRBJ2-1; TRBD1 might be the D (5 bases). Trimming took 2 bases from V and 5 from J, leaving 19 bases between them. Germline V gene lookup returns CDR1 SGHDN and CDR2 FVKESK. The CDR3 consists of 17 residues. CDR3 amino acids: CASSQLTMDNANNEQFF. The CDR3, as DNA: TGTGCCAGCAGCCAATTAACAATGGACAACGCAAACAATGAGCAGTTCTTC. Full variable domain (rest looked up from reference TRBV14 and TRBJ2-1): EAGVTQFPSHSVIEKGQTVTLRCDPISGHDNLYWYRRVMGKEIKFLLHFVKESKQDESGMPNNRFLAERTGGTYSTLKVQPAELEDSGVYFCASSQLTMDNANNEQFFGPGTRLTVL.

In its sample, this clonotype was seen many times. The DNA for the CDR3 is TGTGCCAGCAGTTTAGTTTCTAGCGCCACCTACAATGAGCAGTTCTTC. Translation: CASSLVSSATYNEQFF. The chain combines TRBV27 with TRBJ2-1, with D possibly matching TRBD2 (6 bases). Looked up from germline, CDR1 is MNHEY and CDR2 is SMNVEV (reference sequence). This CDR3 has 16 amino acids. Trimming removed 2 bases from V and 2 bases from J, with 13 bases in between.

About this clonotype itself: It is likely a read error, because the conserved phenylalanine at the end of the CDR3 is missing. The chain carries TRBV30 and TRBJ2-5; D is uncertain. In germline, CDR1 is GTSNPN, CDR2 SVGIG (reference sequence). V lost 4 bases and J lost 1, with 7 bases in between. This CDR3 is built from 12 residues. This chain's CDR3 is CAWTKLQETQYL. The CDR3 region has the DNA TGTGCCTGGACGAAACTCCAAGAGACCCAGTACCTC.